This TCR beta chain is from a study of blood T cells in healthy people across ages. Sample-barcoded 5' priming and a J-beta primer mix drove a second PCR of 7 to 11 cycles. MiXCR, run by TCRdb on the 5' RACE reads, gives a single entry per CDR3 protein. The sample holds hundreds of thousands of distinct CDR3 sequences, 24% seen once. Losses at the gene ends were 6 bases for V and 5 bases for J; bases not matched to a gene: 21. There are 19 residues in the CDR3. CDR1 and CDR2 from the germline V gene are SEHNR and FQNEAQ (reference sequence). In addition, the sample was reused for a study of T cells of mothers and their children.

V and J are TRBV7-9 and TRBJ2-2, with 7 bases aligning to TRBD2. The source material was blood. This clonotype was sampled from a boy aged 5-17 years in good health. CDR3: CASSPAGLALRRYTGELFF. CDR3 DNA sequence: TGTGCCAGCAGTCCAGCGGGGCTAGCGCTCAGGAGGTATACCGGGGAGCTGTTTTTT. Combining the CDR3 with reference TRBV7-9 and TRBJ2-2 gives the whole variable domain DTGVSQNPRHKITKRGQNVTFRCDPISEHNRLYWYRQTLGQGPEFLTYFQNEAQLEKSRLLSDRFSAERPKGSFSTLEIQRTEQGDSAMYLCASSPAGLALRRYTGELFFGEGSRLTVL.